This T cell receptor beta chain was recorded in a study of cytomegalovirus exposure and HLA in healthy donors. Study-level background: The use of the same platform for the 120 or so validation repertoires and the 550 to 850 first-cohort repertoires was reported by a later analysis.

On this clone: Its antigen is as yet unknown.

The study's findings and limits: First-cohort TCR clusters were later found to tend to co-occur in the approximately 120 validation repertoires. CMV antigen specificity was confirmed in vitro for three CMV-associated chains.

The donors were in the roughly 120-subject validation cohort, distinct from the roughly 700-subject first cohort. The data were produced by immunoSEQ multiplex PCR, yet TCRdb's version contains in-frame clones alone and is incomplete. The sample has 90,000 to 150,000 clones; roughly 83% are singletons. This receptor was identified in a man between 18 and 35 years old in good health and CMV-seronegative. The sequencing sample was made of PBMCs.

The CDR3 nucleotides read TGCAGTGCTCGAGTTGGGAGCGAGCAGTACTTC. Its translation: CSARVGSEQYF. The chain carries TRBV20-1 and TRBJ2-7; D is possibly TRBD2 (5 bases). The germline V gene encodes CDR1 DFQATT and CDR2 SNEGSKA (reference sequence). Trimming stripped 5 bases from V and 6 bases from J, with 11 bases between. This CDR3 has 11 residues.